Sequencing of this T cell receptor (beta chain) was carried out in a study of shared clonotypes between healthy human individuals. Deletions cut 0 bases from V and 7 bases from J, with 7 bases between. There are 13 residues in the CDR3. Germline V gene lookup returns CDR1 ENHRY and CDR2 SYGVKD. Study outcomes and limitations: It was expected that sequencing depth would affect clonotype sharing among donors.

Among the unsorted PBMC samples, replicate PCRs used about 280 ng DNA, 25,000 to 35,000 T cell genomes. Under the authors' procedure: ImmunoSEQ output lacked quality scores and full-length reads, limiting matched filtering. Repertoires were generated with immunoSEQ multiplex PCR, while TCRdb's copy carries only in-frame clones and drops some. The V and J calls and clone size come from that table; D and trimming were worked out from the DNA. The repertoire consists of about 490,000 clones, with over 60% occurring once and the leading ten covering roughly 13%. On this clone: Its matching antigen is unknown.

The gene calls are TRBV10-3 and TRBJ1-5; D call uncertain. Sample: PBMCs. The TCR was taken from a woman aged 40 to 49 in good health. Some clones in this sample may be carry-over from other donors' samples. The CDR3 protein is CAISESTGQPQHF. The CDR3 region has the DNA TGTGCCATCAGTGAGTCTACCGGACAGCCCCAGCATTTT.